This T cell receptor (beta chain) was documented in a study of blood T cell repertoires in COVID-19. Data came from immunoSEQ multiplex PCR; TCRdb stores just in-frame clones and leaves some out. The repertoire holds 250,000 to 350,000 clones, under 85% seen once, with 0.75% to 0.95% in the top ten. V shed 2 bases and J shed 7 bases, with 17 bases lying between them. The germline gives CDR1 LNHDA, CDR2 SQIVND (reference sequence). CDR3 size: 16 residues. The specimen sequenced was peripheral blood. The V call is TRBV19, the J call TRBJ1-4; no firm D call. The sequence was collected from a human donor with COVID-19, enrolled during active disease. The donor label of this sample is uncertain. The CDR3 spells CASSIPASPAGEKLFF. Here the CDR3 DNA reads TGTGCCAGTAGTATACCCGCCTCACCAGCGGGTGAAAAACTGTTTTTT.